Listed below are T cell receptor beta chains from one sample, sequenced in a study of T cell responses to AZD1222 COVID-19 vaccine. Assay used: immunoSEQ multiplex PCR; TCRdb lists only in-frame clones, some missing. The sample lists 150,000 to 250,000 clones, about 94% seen once, with 1% in the top ten. The sequenced sample was peripheral blood, obtained 28 days after the second AZD1222 dose. The receptor set was obtained from an adult who received the AZD1222 COVID-19 vaccine. Both conserved end residues are part of each CDR3. Fields, in order: J gene, clone size, D gene, V gene, CDR3 DNA, CDR3 protein. D genes are given only for firm matches. Not every row has a clone size; where given, it reads once, few, many or a size class.

j_gene: TRBJ2-1; abundance: .; d_gene: .; v_gene: TRBV2; CDR3nt: TGTGCCAGCAGCGGCAGCCGGGATGAGCAGTTCTTC; CDR3aa: CASSGSRDEQFF
j_gene: TRBJ1-2; abundance: .; d_gene: .; v_gene: TRBV5-6; CDR3nt: TGTGCCAGCAGCTTCCGGGGCCCCTCCGACACCTTC; CDR3aa: CASSFRGPSDTF
j_gene: TRBJ1-5; abundance: .; d_gene: .; v_gene: TRBV28; CDR3nt: TGTGCCAGCAGATCAGGGCTGAATCAGCCCCAGCATTTT; CDR3aa: CASRSGLNQPQHF
j_gene: TRBJ1-4; abundance: once; d_gene: .; v_gene: TRBV7-9; CDR3nt: TGTGCCAGCAGCTCCTCTGGCCGTAATGAAAAACTGTTTTTT; CDR3aa: CASSSSGRNEKLFF
j_gene: TRBJ2-7; abundance: .; d_gene: TRBD2; v_gene: TRBV5-1; CDR3nt: TGCGCCAGCAGCTTGGACGGGACTAGCGGGGGGCGAGAGCAGTACTTC; CDR3aa: CASSLDGTSGGREQYF
j_gene: TRBJ1-2; abundance: .; d_gene: .; v_gene: TRBV14; CDR3nt: TGTGCCAGCAGCCAATATAGTATTGGCTACACCTTC; CDR3aa: CASSQYSIGYTF
j_gene: TRBJ1-1; abundance: .; d_gene: .; v_gene: TRBV4-2; CDR3nt: TGTGCCAGCAGCCCACCCGACGGGGGGAATCCTGAAGCTTTCTTT; CDR3aa: CASSPPDGGNPEAFF
j_gene: TRBJ2-3; abundance: .; d_gene: .; v_gene: TRBV11-2; CDR3nt: TGTGCCAGCAGCTTAGCTCTGGGAAACACAGATACGCAGTATTTT; CDR3aa: CASSLALGNTDTQYF
j_gene: TRBJ1-6; abundance: .; d_gene: TRBD1; v_gene: TRBV28; CDR3nt: TGTGCCAGCAGCCCGGACAGGTACTCCTATAATTCACCCCTCCACTTT; CDR3aa: CASSPDRYSYNSPLHF
j_gene: TRBJ1-2; abundance: .; d_gene: .; v_gene: TRBV19; CDR3nt: TGTGCCAGTAGTATAGCCCCCGGGGCTAACTATGGCTACACCTTC; CDR3aa: CASSIAPGANYGYTF
j_gene: TRBJ1-4; abundance: .; d_gene: TRBD1; v_gene: TRBV3-1/TRBV3-2; CDR3nt: TGTGCCAGCAGCCAGGCCAGGGGGCCGTATGAAAAACTGTTTTTT; CDR3aa: CASSQARGPYEKLFF
j_gene: TRBJ1-1; abundance: few; d_gene: .; v_gene: TRBV6-1; CDR3nt: TGTGCCAGCAGTGAAGACCCAGGGGTGACTGAAGCTTTCTTT; CDR3aa: CASSEDPGVTEAFF
j_gene: TRBJ1-4; abundance: .; d_gene: .; v_gene: TRBV20-1; CDR3nt: TGCAGTGCTAGTCAAAGGGAGGGAAAACTGTTTTTT; CDR3aa: CSASQREGKLFF
j_gene: TRBJ2-1; abundance: .; d_gene: .; v_gene: TRBV6-5; CDR3nt: TGTGCCAGCAACGGCTACAGCTCCTACAATGAGCAGTTCTTC; CDR3aa: CASNGYSSYNEQFF
j_gene: TRBJ1-5; abundance: .; d_gene: TRBD1; v_gene: TRBV6-6; CDR3nt: TGTGCCAGCAGTACGGGGGGGACAGGGAGTGTTCAGCCCCAGCATTTT; CDR3aa: CASSTGGTGSVQPQHF
j_gene: TRBJ2-5; abundance: .; d_gene: .; v_gene: TRBV5-6; CDR3nt: TGTGCCAGCAGCCCGAGGGGACGGCAGGGAACCCAGTACTTC; CDR3aa: CASSPRGRQGTQYF
j_gene: TRBJ2-5; abundance: .; d_gene: .; v_gene: TRBV12-5; CDR3nt: TGTGCTAGTGGTCGAACAGGGAGCCAAGAGACCCAGTACTTC; CDR3aa: CASGRTGSQETQYF
j_gene: TRBJ2-1; abundance: .; d_gene: .; v_gene: TRBV18; CDR3nt: TGTGCCAGCTCAAGCGACAGTTACAATGAGCAGTTCTTC; CDR3aa: CASSSDSYNEQFF
j_gene: TRBJ2-5; abundance: once; d_gene: .; v_gene: TRBV7-8; CDR3nt: TGTGCCAGCAGCTCCGGGACGGGAGAGACCCAGTACTTC; CDR3aa: CASSSGTGETQYF
j_gene: TRBJ1-2; abundance: .; d_gene: .; v_gene: TRBV5-1; CDR3nt: TGCGCCAGCAGCTTGGTGGGTCGGGGTGTGGATGGCTACACCTTC; CDR3aa: CASSLVGRGVDGYTF
j_gene: TRBJ1-5; abundance: .; d_gene: .; v_gene: TRBV7-9; CDR3nt: TGTGCCAGCAGCTCCTCCGAATGGCAGCCCCAGCATTTT; CDR3aa: CASSSSEWQPQHF
j_gene: TRBJ1-6; abundance: .; d_gene: .; v_gene: TRBV23-1; CDR3nt: TGCGCCAGCAGTCAAGATGTGTACGCCATAACCTTT; CDR3aa: CASSQDVYAITF
j_gene: TRBJ1-5; abundance: once; d_gene: .; v_gene: TRBV7-8; CDR3nt: TGTGCCAGCAGCTCCCTTGCGACGGGAGGTCAGCCCCAGCATTTT; CDR3aa: CASSSLATGGQPQHF
j_gene: TRBJ1-5; abundance: .; d_gene: TRBD1; v_gene: TRBV6-5; CDR3nt: TGTGCCAGCAGTTACGGGACAGGGGGGAGTCAGCCCCAGCATTTT; CDR3aa: CASSYGTGGSQPQHF
j_gene: TRBJ1-1; abundance: .; d_gene: TRBD1; v_gene: TRBV19; CDR3nt: TGTGCCAGTAGCTCAGGGGGCGGGTGGACTGAAGCTTTCTTT; CDR3aa: CASSSGGGWTEAFF
j_gene: TRBJ2-7; abundance: once; d_gene: TRBD1; v_gene: TRBV11-2; CDR3nt: TGTGCCAGCAGCTCCGGACAGGGTGTCTACGAGCAGTACTTC; CDR3aa: CASSSGQGVYEQYF
j_gene: TRBJ1-1; abundance: .; d_gene: .; v_gene: TRBV6-2/TRBV6-3; CDR3nt: TGTGCCAGCAGTTACCGCCCGGCGAACACTGAAGCTTTCTTT; CDR3aa: CASSYRPANTEAFF
j_gene: TRBJ2-3; abundance: .; d_gene: TRBD1; v_gene: TRBV6-5; CDR3nt: TGTGCCAGCAGGGACAGGGGGGGTCCACAAGATACGCAGTATTTT; CDR3aa: CASRDRGGPQDTQYF
j_gene: TRBJ1-2; abundance: .; d_gene: .; v_gene: TRBV9; CDR3nt: TGTGCCAGCAGCGTAGGGGGGGAGGGCTATGGCTACACCTTC; CDR3aa: CASSVGGEGYGYTF
j_gene: TRBJ1-1; abundance: .; d_gene: .; v_gene: TRBV7-2; CDR3nt: TGTGCCAGCAGCTTAGTTGCAGGGGCCAGCACTGAAGCTTTCTTT; CDR3aa: CASSLVAGASTEAFF
j_gene: TRBJ1-1; abundance: .; d_gene: .; v_gene: TRBV18; CDR3nt: TGTGCCAGCTCACCAGGTGAGAACACTGAAGCTTTCTTT; CDR3aa: CASSPGENTEAFF